This TCR beta chain is drawn from a study of blood T cell repertoires in COVID-19. On the study more broadly: Acute-phase and convalescent COVID-19 samples originated in the United States, Italy and Spain. Sources were T cells, B-cell-depleted T cells, or PBMCs; the material itself was cDNA or gDNA.

J lost 5 bases, V lost 5 bases, and 7 bases had no gene match. Germline assignment: CDR1 SGHTA and CDR2 FQGTGA. CDR3 size: 14 residues. Using immunoSEQ multiplex PCR, the repertoire was profiled, and TCRdb retains in-frame clones only, with some absent. The sample yields fewer than 110,000 clones, roughly 84% seen once. The source material was peripheral blood. This rearrangement joins TRBV7-3 to TRBJ2-7; TRBD1 matches at 9 bases. The receptor's source is a human donor in a cohort sampled during active COVID-19. DNA of the CDR3: TGTGCCAGCAGCCTCCGGACAGGGGAGAACGAGCAGTACTTC. Amino acids: CASSLRTGENEQYF. The whole variable domain, filled in from reference TRBV7-3 and TRBJ2-7, reads GAGVSQTPSNKVTEKGKYVELRCDPISGHTALYWYRQSLGQGPEFLIYFQGTGAADDSGLPNDRFFAVRPEGSVSTLKIQRTERGDSAVYLCASSLRTGENEQYFGPGTRLTVT.